Below, 27 T cell receptor beta chains from the same sample are listed, as sequenced in a study of cytomegalovirus exposure and HLA in healthy donors. The study ran its PCR with 60 Vbeta and 13 Jbeta primers. Only in-frame clones appear in the TCRdb table, and some are missing; sequencing was by immunoSEQ multiplex PCR. The table includes some 250,000 clones, roughly 80% detected once. Sequenced sample: PBMCs. The source is a woman in her thirties or forties in good health and CMV-seropositive.

V and J are TRBV19 and TRBJ1-3, with D unclear. Per germline, CDR1 LNHDA and CDR2 SQIVND (reference sequence). The length of the CDR3 is 15 residues. Trimming took 6 bases from V and 4 from J, leaving 16 bases between them. CDR3: CASSRGLTGGNTIYF. The CDR3 DNA sequence: TGTGCCAGTAGCCGCGGACTTACCGGCGGAAACACCATATATTTT.

About this clone: At one of its ends the junction is not consistent with the germline gene, which may arise from a read error. The CDR3 is CSSSLTGITYEQYF. The CDR3 DNA is TGTTCCAGCAGCTTAACGGGTATCACCTACGAGCAGTACTTC. The chain employs TRBV7-9 and TRBJ2-7; D unresolved. This CDR3 region has 14 residues. The germline V gene has CDR1 SEHNR and CDR2 FQNEAQ (reference sequence).

CDR3 protein: CASSGDRGLQPQHF. CDR3 nucleotide sequence: TGTGCCAGCAGTGGGGACAGGGGACTTCAGCCCCAGCATTTT. The V call is TRBV6-5, the J call TRBJ1-5, with TRBD1 matching 10 bases. V lost 5 bases, J lost 6 bases, and 4 bases stayed unmatched. Germline CDR1 and CDR2: MNHEY and SVGAGI. This CDR3 comprises 14 residues.

This chain links TRBV30 with TRBJ1-1; D unclear. This CDR3 has 13 amino acids. V shed 7 bases and J shed 0 bases, with 12 bases lying between them. Germline-derived CDR1 and CDR2 are GTSNPN and SVGIG (reference sequence). The CDR3 coding sequence is TGTGCCTCCGACATTGGAATGAACACTGAAGCTTTCTTT. This sequence encodes CASDIGMNTEAFF.

The genes are TRBV6-5 and TRBJ1-2; perhaps TRBD1 as D (6 bases). The V end was cut by 0 bases, the J end by 4 bases, with 6 bases between. The CDR3 extends over 13 amino acids. Germline loops: CDR1 MNHEY, CDR2 SVGAGI. In DNA, the CDR3 is TGTGCCAGCAGTTACTCGGACAGCTATGGCTACACCTTC. Its protein is CASSYSDSYGYTF.

Of note for this clone: A junction boundary mismatches the germline segment, possibly from a read error. The chain's CDR3 is CASSQVSGTPVIF. The CDR3 DNA sequence: TGCGCCAGCAGCCAAGTAAGTGGGACTCCAGTTATCTTC. The chain couples TRBV4-1 to TRBJ2-1, with D possibly matching TRBD2 (6 bases). The CDR3 covers 13 residues. Germline-derived CDR1 and CDR2 are MGHRA and YSYEKL.

The V gene is TRBV21-1, the J gene TRBJ2-2; the table's TRBD2 call for D was not verified on the DNA. TRBV21-1 is labeled a pseudogene. This CDR3 is 19 amino acids long. The CDR3 spells CASSKGGSGGASNTGELFF. The CDR3 DNA is TGTGCCAGCAGCAAAGGGGGTAGCGGGGGGGCCTCGAACACCGGGGAGCTGTTTTTT.

CDR3 sequence: CASSPRGLAGAYEQYF. CDR3 coding DNA: TGTGCCAGCAGCCCCAGGGGACTAGCGGGAGCTTACGAGCAGTACTTC. The chain is built from TRBV5-6 and TRBJ2-7; TRBD2 matches 14 bases. Germline V gene lookup returns CDR1 SGHDT and CDR2 YYEEEE. Unmatched junction bases numbered 7, after V lost 4 bases and J lost 4 bases. This CDR3 contains 16 residues.

The chain couples TRBV18 to TRBJ2-5, with TRBD2 matching over 11 bases. Losses at the gene ends were 6 bases for V and 5 bases for J; bases not matched to a gene: 5. The CDR3 loop spans 14 amino acids. Germline lookup yields CDR1 KGHSH and CDR2 LQKENI. The CDR3 region is CASSPRLAGETQYF. The CDR3 nucleotides are TGTGCCAGCTCCCCCAGACTAGCGGGGGAGACCCAGTACTTC. Together with reference TRBV18 and TRBJ2-5, the CDR3 gives the full variable domain: NAGVMQNPRHLVRRRGQEARLRCSPMKGHSHVYWYRQLPEEGLKFMVYLQKENIIDESGMPKERFSAEFPKEGPSILRIQQVVRGDSAAYFCASSPRLAGETQYFGPGTRLLVL.

The chain recombines TRBV5-1 with TRBJ2-6; 12 bases are a match to TRBD1. The germline V gene encodes CDR1 SGHRS and CDR2 YFSETQ. With 4 bases clipped from V and 3 bases from J, the junction kept 11 bases outside the gene matches. This CDR3 is 19 amino acids long. In DNA form, the CDR3 reads TGCGCCAGCAGCCCTAGCCTGGGGACAGGGGGCGATGGGGCCAACGTCCTGACTTTC. Translated, it gives CASSPSLGTGGDGANVLTF.

This sequence joins TRBV29-1 and TRBJ1-1, with TRBD1 as a possible D gene (5 bases). The CDR3 has 14 residues. Germline V gene data show CDR1 as SQVTM and CDR2 as ANQGSEA. Trimming cost V 4 bases and J 4 bases, with 16 bases left between them. This CDR3 reads CSVVPGTRGTEAFF. In nucleotides, the CDR3 is TGCAGCGTTGTACCTGGGACTAGGGGCACTGAAGCTTTCTTT.

In the case of this clone: This specimen includes other DNA sequences encoding the same CDR3. The chain recombines TRBV5-4 with TRBJ2-7; a possible D gene is TRBD1 (5 bases). Germline V gives CDR1 SGHNT, CDR2 YYREEE (reference sequence). V lost 8 bases to trimming and J lost 3 bases, with 18 bases between them. The CDR3 length is 14 residues. The CDR3 region has the DNA TGTGCCAGTAGTGTGGATGGACACCTCTACGAGCAGTACTTC. This sequence encodes CASSVDGHLYEQYF. Based on the CDR3 plus reference TRBV5-4 and TRBJ2-7, the full variable domain is ETGVTQSPTHLIKTRGQQVTLRCSSQSGHNTVSWYQQALGQGPQFIFQYYREEENGRGNFPPRFSGLQFPNYSSELNVNALELDDSALYLCASSVDGHLYEQYFGPGTRLTVT.

The rearrangement joins TRBV9 to TRBJ2-6; tentative D call: TRBD1 (6 bases). Trimming removed 5 bases at V and 0 bases at J, with 15 bases between. This CDR3 has 17 amino acids. The germline gives CDR1 SGDLS, CDR2 YYNGEE. The CDR3 DNA follows: TGTGCCAGCAGAACCCGGGACAACCTCTCTGGGGCCAACGTCCTGACTTTC. Protein sequence: CASRTRDNLSGANVLTF.

The chain couples TRBV11-2 to TRBJ1-4; maybe TRBD1 (5 bases). V lost 3 bases to trimming and J lost 4 bases, with 9 bases between them. Germline V gene data show CDR1 as SGHAT and CDR2 as FQNNGV. CDR3 length equals 14 residues. The CDR3: CASSLTAINEKLFF. As DNA, the CDR3 is TGTGCCAGCAGCTTGACAGCCATTAATGAAAAACTGTTTTTT.

V usage is TRBV2 and J usage is TRBJ1-2; D call uncertain. The CDR3 totals 14 residues. V shed 3 bases and J shed 1 base, with 9 bases lying between them. CDR1 is SNHLY, CDR2 FYNNEI, per germline. CDR3 protein: CASSEVTLNYGYTF. DNA of the CDR3: TGTGCCAGCAGTGAGGTGACACTTAACTATGGCTACACCTTC.

The chain couples TRBV4-2 to TRBJ2-7, with TRBD2 matching 8 bases. The V gene end was trimmed by 4 bases and the J gene end by 4 bases; junction bases not matched to a gene: 12. CDR1 and CDR2 (germline): LGHNA, YNFKEQ. The CDR3 totals 16 residues. The CDR3 DNA follows: TGTGCCAGCAGCCCTCGGGAGGGATTTAAACTGTACGAGCAGTACTTC. This sequence encodes CASSPREGFKLYEQYF.

The chain couples TRBV4-3 to TRBJ2-5; tentatively, D is TRBD2 (5 bases). The CDR3 is 16 residues long. Per germline, CDR1 LGHNA and CDR2 YSLEER. Between the trimmed V and J ends, which lost 0 bases and 3 bases, there was a span of 14 bases. The CDR3 region is CASSQEYRRGKETQYF. The CDR3 nucleotides are TGCGCCAGCAGCCAAGAGTATAGACGAGGGAAAGAGACCCAGTACTTC.

The chain is built from TRBV9 and TRBJ2-7, with D possibly being TRBD1 (7 bases). From germline, CDR1 is SGDLS and CDR2 YYNGEE. This CDR3 comprises 14 residues. V was cut by 2 bases and J by 1 base, with 10 bases left in between. CDR3 bases: TGTGCCAGCAGCGTGGAGGGACAGTCCTACGAGCAGTACTTC. Its protein is CASSVEGQSYEQYF.

V usage is TRBV27 and J usage is TRBJ1-4; 11 positions agree with TRBD1. Germline V lookup: CDR1 MNHEY, CDR2 SMNVEV (reference sequence). V dropped 6 bases and J dropped 8; count of bases not matched to a gene: 11. The CDR3 contains 16 residues. In nucleotides, the CDR3 is TGTGCCAGCAGCCGGACAGGGGGCGCAGGAGAAGAAAAACTGTTTTTT. As protein: CASSRTGGAGEEKLFF.

This chain uses TRBV18 with TRBJ2-2; D remains ambiguous. Deletions cut 5 bases from V and 5 bases from J, with 15 bases between. CDR1 and CDR2 (germline): KGHSH, LQKENI. CDR3 length: 15 amino acids. CDR3: CASSNDPSRTGELFF. The CDR3 DNA sequence: TGTGCCAGCTCAAATGACCCGAGCAGGACCGGGGAGCTGTTTTTT.

The chain has TRBV9 and TRBJ2-4; maybe TRBD1 (5 bases). This CDR3 spans 13 amino acids. Germline CDR1 SGDLS, CDR2 YYNGEE. Trimming stripped 3 bases from V and 1 base from J, with 5 bases between. The CDR3, as DNA: TGTGCCAGCAGCGAGGGGGCCAAAAACATTCAGTACTTC. This encodes CASSEGAKNIQYF.

V and J are TRBV30 and TRBJ1-3; possibly TRBD1 for D (5 bases). CDR1 GTSNPN and CDR2 SVGIG come from the germline V gene (reference sequence). The CDR3 is 16 amino acids. Between the trimmed V and J ends, which lost 0 bases and 4 bases, there was a span of 16 bases. The CDR3 coding sequence is TGTGCCTGGAGTGTACCCCGCAGGGTGGCAGGAAACACCATATATTTT. Translated: CAWSVPRRVAGNTIYF.

The rearrangement joins TRBV10-3 to TRBJ2-7; no firm D call. Trimming cost V 3 bases and J 2 bases, with 8 bases left between them. The CDR3 runs 13 residues. Germline values: CDR1 ENHRY, CDR2 SYGVKD. DNA of the CDR3: TGTGCCATCAGTGAACGAGGAGCCTACGAGCAGTACTTC. Its protein is CAISERGAYEQYF.

Details on this clone: The same CDR3 can be traced to other DNA sequences in this sample. The gene calls are TRBV4-3 and TRBJ1-4; possibly TRBD1 for D (5 bases). The V end lost 0 bases, the J end lost 8 bases, and 7 bases lay between the germline ends. The CDR3 is 13 amino acids. Looked up from germline, CDR1 is LGHNA and CDR2 is YSLEER. This CDR3 reads CASSQERGEKLFF. Here the CDR3 DNA reads TGCGCCAGCAGCCAAGAAAGGGGAGAAAAACTGTTTTTT.

This sequence joins TRBV11-2 and TRBJ2-7, with 9 bases identical to TRBD1. The CDR3 contains 17 residues. Per germline, CDR1 SGHAT and CDR2 FQNNGV. With V trimmed by 4 bases and J by 4 bases, 14 bases remained unmatched. CDR3 DNA sequence: TGTGCCAGCAGCTCCAATCTGGCCGGGACAGGGTTATACGAGCAGTACTTC. Its translation: CASSSNLAGTGLYEQYF.

The CDR3 loop reads CSVLMGGRETQYF. CDR3 sequence (DNA): TGCAGCGTTTTGATGGGCGGGCGAGAGACCCAGTACTTC. The rearrangement links TRBV29-1 to TRBJ2-5; tentative D call: TRBD2 (5 bases). Trimming removed 5 bases from V and 4 bases from J, with 14 bases in between. Germline V gene data show CDR1 as SQVTM and CDR2 as ANQGSEA. This CDR3 is 13 amino acids long.

As to this clone: Within the sample, other DNA sequences also encode this same CDR3. The genes are TRBV9 and TRBJ1-1; possible D gene TRBD1, 5 bases. This CDR3 is built from 13 residues. The ends were cut back, 4 bases at V and 1 base at J, with 8 bases in the middle. Looked up from germline, CDR1 is SGDLS and CDR2 is YYNGEE. CDR3 nucleotides: TGTGCCAGCAGCTCAACAGGGAACACTGAAGCTTTCTTT. This translates into CASSSTGNTEAFF.